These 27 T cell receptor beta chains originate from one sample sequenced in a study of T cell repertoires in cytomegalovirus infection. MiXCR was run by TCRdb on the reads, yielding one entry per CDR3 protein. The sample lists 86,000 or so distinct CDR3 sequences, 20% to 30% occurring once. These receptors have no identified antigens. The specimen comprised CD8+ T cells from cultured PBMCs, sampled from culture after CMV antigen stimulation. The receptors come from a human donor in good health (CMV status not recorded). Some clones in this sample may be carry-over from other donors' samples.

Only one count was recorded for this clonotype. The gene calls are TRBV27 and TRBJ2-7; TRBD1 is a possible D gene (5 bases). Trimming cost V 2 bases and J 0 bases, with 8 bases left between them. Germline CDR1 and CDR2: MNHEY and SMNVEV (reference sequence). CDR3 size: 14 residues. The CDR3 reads CASSLVQGSYEQYF. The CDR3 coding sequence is TGTGCCAGCAGTTTAGTCCAGGGCTCCTACGAGCAGTACTTC.

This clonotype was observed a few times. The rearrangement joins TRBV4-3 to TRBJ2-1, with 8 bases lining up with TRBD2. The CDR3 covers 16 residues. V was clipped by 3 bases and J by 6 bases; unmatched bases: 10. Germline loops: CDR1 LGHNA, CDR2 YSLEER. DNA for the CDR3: TGCGCCAGCAGCCAGTGGGCGGGGGGCACCGGCAATGAGCAGTTCTTC. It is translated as CASSQWAGGTGNEQFF.

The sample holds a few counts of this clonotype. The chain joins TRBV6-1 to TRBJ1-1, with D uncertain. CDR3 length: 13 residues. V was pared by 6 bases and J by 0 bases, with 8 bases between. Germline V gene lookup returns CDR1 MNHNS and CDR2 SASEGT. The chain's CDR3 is CASSFGMNTEAFF. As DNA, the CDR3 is TGTGCCAGCAGCTTCGGTATGAACACTGAAGCTTTCTTT.

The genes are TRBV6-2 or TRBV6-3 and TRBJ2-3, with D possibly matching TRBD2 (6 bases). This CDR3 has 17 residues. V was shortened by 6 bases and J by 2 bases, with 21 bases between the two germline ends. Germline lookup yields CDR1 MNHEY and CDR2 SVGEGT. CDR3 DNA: TGTGCCAGCAGGGAGGGCGCGGTGATTTTTTCCACAGATACGCAGTATTTT. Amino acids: CASREGAVIFSTDTQYF.

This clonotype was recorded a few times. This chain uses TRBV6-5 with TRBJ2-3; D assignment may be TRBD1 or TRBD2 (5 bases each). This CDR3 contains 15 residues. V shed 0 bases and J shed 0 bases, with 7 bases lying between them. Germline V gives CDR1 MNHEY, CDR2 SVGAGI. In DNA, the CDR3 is TGTGCCAGCAGTTACTCGGGGGACAGCACAGATACGCAGTATTTT. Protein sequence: CASSYSGDSTDTQYF.

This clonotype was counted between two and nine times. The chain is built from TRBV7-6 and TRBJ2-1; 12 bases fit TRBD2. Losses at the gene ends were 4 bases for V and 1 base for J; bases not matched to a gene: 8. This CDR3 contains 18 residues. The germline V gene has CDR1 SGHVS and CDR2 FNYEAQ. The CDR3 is CASSSASGGAVSYNEQFF. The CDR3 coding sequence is TGTGCCAGCAGCTCAGCTAGCGGGGGGGCCGTTTCCTACAATGAGCAGTTCTTC.

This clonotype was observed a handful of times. CDR3 sequence reads: CASSTGTGYSTEAFF. In DNA form, the CDR3 reads TGTGCCAGTAGTACCGGGACAGGGTATTCGACTGAAGCTTTCTTT. The chain couples TRBV19 to TRBJ1-1, with 9 positions matching TRBD1. This CDR3 comprises 15 residues. Per germline, CDR1 LNHDA and CDR2 SQIVND (reference sequence). J gave up 5 bases and V 4 bases, and 8 bases lay outside the gene matches.

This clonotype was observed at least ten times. This CDR3 reads CASSLGRTTMNTEAFF. For the CDR3, the DNA is TGTGCCAGCAGCTTAGGTCGTACTACGATGAACACTGAAGCTTTCTTT. V usage is TRBV7-9 and J usage is TRBJ1-1; D unclear. Per germline, CDR1 SEHNR and CDR2 FQNEAQ (reference sequence). The V end lost 1 base, the J end lost 0 bases, and 12 bases lay between the germline ends. This CDR3 has 16 amino acids.

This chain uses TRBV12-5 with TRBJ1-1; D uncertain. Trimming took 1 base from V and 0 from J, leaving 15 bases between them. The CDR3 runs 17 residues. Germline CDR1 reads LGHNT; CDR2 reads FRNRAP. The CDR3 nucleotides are TGTGCTAGTGGTTTGGACCCAGGAGGAAGAGTGAACACTGAAGCTTTCTTT. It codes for CASGLDPGGRVNTEAFF.

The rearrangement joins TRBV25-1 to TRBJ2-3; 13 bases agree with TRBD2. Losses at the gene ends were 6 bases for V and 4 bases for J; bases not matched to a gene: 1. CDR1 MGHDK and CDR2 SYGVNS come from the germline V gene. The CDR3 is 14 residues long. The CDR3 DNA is TGTGCCAGCAGCGGACTAGCGGGAGCAGATACGCAGTATTTT. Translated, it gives CASSGLAGADTQYF.

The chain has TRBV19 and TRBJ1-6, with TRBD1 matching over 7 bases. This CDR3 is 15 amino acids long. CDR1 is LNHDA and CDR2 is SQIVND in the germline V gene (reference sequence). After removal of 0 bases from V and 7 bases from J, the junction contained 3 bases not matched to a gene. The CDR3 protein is CASSIDPGGNSPLHF. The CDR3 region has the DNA TGTGCCAGTAGTATAGATCCAGGGGGAAATTCACCCCTCCACTTT. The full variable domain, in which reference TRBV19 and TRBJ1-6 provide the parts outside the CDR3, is DGGITQSPKYLFRKEGQNVTLSCEQNLNHDAMYWYRQDPGQGLRLIYYSQIVNDFQKGDIAEGYSVSREKKESFPLTVTSAQKNPTAFYLCASSIDPGGNSPLHFGNGTRLTVT.

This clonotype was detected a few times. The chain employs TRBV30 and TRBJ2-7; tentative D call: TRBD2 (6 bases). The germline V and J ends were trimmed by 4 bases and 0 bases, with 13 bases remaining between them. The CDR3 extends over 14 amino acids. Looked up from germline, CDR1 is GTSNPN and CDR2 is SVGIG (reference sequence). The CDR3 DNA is TGTGCCTGGACTGTGCGGGGCTTCTCCTACGAGCAGTACTTC. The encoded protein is CAWTVRGFSYEQYF. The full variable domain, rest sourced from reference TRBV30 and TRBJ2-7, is SQTIHQWPATLVQPVGSPLSLECTVEGTSNPNLYWYRQAAGRGLQLLFYSVGIGQISSEVPQNLSASRPQDRQFILSSKKLLLSDSGFYLCAWTVRGFSYEQYFGPGTRLTVT.

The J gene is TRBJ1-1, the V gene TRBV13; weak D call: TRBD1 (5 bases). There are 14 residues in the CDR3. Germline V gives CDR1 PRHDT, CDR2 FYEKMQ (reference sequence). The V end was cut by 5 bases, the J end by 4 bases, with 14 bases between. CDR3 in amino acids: CASSHGRGRTEAFF. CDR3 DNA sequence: TGTGCCAGCAGCCATGGACGGGGCCGCACTGAAGCTTTCTTT.

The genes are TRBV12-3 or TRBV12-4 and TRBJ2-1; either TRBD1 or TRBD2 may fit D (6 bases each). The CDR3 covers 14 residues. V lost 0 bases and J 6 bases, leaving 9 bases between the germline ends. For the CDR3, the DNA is TGTGCCAGCAGTTTAGCGGGGGGCCCCAATGAGCAGTTCTTC. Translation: CASSLAGGPNEQFF.

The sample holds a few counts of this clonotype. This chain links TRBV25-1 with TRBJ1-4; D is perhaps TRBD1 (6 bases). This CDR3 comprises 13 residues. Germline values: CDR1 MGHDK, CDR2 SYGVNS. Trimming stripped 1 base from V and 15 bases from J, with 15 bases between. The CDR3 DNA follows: TGTGCCAGCAGTGAATGGGGGGCAGAAGACTTGTTTTTT. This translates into CASSEWGAEDLFF.

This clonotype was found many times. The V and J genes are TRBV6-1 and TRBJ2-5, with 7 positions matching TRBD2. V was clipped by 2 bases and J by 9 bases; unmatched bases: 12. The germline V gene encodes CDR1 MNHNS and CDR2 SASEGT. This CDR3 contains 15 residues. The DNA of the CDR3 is TGTGCCAGCAGTGAAAGCGGGACTCGGCAAGATTCCCAGTACTTC. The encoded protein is CASSESGTRQDSQYF.

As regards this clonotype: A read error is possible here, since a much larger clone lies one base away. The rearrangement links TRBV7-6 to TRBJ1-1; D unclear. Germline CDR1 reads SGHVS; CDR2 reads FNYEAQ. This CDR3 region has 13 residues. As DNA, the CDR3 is TGTGTCAGCAGCGGTACCGAGTATGCTGAAGCTTTCTTT. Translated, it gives CVSSGTEYAEAFF.

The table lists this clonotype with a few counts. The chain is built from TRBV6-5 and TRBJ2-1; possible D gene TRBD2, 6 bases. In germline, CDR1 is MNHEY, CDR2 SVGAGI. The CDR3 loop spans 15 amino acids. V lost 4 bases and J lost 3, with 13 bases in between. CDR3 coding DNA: TGTGCCAGCAGTTGGGGACTCCGTTTCTACAATGAGCAGTTCTTC. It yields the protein CASSWGLRFYNEQFF.

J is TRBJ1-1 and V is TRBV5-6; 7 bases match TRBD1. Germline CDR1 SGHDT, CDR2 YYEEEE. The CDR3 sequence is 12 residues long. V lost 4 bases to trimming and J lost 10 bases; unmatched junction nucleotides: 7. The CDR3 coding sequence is TGTGCCAGCAGCCTAGGAGGGGGCCGAGCTTTCTTT. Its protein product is CASSLGGGRAFF.

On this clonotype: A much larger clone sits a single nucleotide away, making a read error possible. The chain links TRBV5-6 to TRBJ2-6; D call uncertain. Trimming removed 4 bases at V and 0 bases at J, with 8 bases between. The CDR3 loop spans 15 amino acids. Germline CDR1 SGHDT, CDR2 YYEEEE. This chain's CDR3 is CASSPYRSGANVLTF. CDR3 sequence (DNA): TGTGCCAGCAGCCCCTACCGCTCTGGGGCCAACGTCCTGACTTTC.

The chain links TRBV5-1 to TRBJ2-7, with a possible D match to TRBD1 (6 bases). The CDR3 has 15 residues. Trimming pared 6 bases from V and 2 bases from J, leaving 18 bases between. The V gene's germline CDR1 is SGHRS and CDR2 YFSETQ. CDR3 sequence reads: CASTPNRVATYEQYF. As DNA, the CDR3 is TGCGCCAGCACACCCAACAGGGTCGCAACCTACGAGCAGTACTTC.

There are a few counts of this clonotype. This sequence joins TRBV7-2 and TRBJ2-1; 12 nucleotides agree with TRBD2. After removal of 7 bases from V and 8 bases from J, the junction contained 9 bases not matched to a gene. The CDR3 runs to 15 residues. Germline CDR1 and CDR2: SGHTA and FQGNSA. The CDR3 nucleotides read TGTGCCAGCACCACCGGGACTAGCGGGTTCGATGAGCAGTTCTTC. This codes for CASTTGTSGFDEQFF.

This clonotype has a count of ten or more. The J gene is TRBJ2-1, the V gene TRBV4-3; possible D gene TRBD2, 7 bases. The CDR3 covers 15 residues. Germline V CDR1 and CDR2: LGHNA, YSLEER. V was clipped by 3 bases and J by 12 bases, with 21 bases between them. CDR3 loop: CASSQAGDTVQGQFF. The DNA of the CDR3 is TGCGCCAGCAGCCAGGCGGGGGACACCGTACAGGGGCAGTTCTTC.

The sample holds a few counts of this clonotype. CDR3 sequence: CASSQGWREVTDTQYF. The CDR3 coding sequence is TGCGCCAGCAGCCAAGGTTGGCGGGAGGTCACAGATACGCAGTATTTT. V gene TRBV4-3 combines with J gene TRBJ2-3; 8 bases fit TRBD2. The CDR3 loop spans 16 amino acids. With 1 base clipped from V and 2 bases from J, the junction kept 5 bases outside the gene matches. CDR1 is LGHNA and CDR2 is YSLEER in the germline V gene.

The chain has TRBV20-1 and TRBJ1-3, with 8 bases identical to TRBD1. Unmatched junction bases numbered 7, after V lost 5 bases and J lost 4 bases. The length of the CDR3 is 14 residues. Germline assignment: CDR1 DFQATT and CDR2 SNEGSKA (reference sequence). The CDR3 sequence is CSAPPTGGGNTIYF. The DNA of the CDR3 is TGCAGTGCTCCTCCCACAGGGGGGGGAAACACCATATATTTT.

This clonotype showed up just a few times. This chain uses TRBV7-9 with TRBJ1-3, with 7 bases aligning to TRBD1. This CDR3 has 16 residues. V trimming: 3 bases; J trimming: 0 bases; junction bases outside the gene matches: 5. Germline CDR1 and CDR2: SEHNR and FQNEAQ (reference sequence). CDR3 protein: CASSFPGQSSGNTIYF. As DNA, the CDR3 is TGTGCCAGCAGCTTCCCGGGACAGAGCTCTGGAAACACCATATATTTT. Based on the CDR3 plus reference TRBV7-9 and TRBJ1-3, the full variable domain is DTGVSQNPRHKITKRGQNVTFRCDPISEHNRLYWYRQTLGQGPEFLTYFQNEAQLEKSRLLSDRFSAERPKGSFSTLEIQRTEQGDSAMYLCASSFPGQSSGNTIYFGEGSWLTVV.

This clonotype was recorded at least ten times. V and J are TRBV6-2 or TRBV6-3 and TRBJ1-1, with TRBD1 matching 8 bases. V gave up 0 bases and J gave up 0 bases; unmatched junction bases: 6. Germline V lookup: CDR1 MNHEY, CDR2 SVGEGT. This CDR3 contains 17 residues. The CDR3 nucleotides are TGTGCCAGCAGTTACTCGAATCGGGACAGGATGAACACTGAAGCTTTCTTT. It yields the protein CASSYSNRDRMNTEAFF.